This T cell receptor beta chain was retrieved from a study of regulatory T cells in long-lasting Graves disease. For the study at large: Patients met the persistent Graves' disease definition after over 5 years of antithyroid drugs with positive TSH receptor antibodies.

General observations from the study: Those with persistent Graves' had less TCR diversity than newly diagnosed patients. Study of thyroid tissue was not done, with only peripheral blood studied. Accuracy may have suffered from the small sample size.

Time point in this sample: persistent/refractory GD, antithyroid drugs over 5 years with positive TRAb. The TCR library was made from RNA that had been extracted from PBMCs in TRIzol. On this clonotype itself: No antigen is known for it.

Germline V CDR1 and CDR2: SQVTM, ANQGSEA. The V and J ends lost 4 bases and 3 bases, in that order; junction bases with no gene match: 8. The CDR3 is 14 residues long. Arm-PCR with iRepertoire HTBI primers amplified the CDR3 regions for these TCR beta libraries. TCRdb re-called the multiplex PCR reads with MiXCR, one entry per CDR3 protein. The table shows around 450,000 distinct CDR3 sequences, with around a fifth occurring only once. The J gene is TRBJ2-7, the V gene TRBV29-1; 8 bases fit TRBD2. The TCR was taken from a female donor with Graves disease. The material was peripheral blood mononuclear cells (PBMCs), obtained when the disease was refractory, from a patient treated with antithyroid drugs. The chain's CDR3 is CSVVLAAEDYEQYF. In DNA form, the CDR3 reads TGCAGCGTTGTACTAGCGGCCGAGGACTACGAGCAGTACTTC.